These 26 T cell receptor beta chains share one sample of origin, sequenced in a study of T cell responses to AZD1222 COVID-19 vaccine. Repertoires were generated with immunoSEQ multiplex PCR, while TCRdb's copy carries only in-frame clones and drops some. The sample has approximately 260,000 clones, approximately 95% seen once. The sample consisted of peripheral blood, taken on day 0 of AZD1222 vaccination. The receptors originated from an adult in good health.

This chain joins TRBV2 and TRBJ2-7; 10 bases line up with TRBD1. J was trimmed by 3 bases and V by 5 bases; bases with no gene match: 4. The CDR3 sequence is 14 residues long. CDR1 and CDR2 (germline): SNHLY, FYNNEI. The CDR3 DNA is TGTGCCAGCAGTCCCGGGACAGGGGACTACGAGCAGTACTTC. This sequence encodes CASSPGTGDYEQYF.

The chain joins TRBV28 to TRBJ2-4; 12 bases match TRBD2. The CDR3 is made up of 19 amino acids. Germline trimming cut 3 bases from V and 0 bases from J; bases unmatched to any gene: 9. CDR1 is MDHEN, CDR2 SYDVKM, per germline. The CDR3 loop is CASSFNRLAGDLAKNIQYF. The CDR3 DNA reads TGTGCCAGCAGTTTTAACAGACTAGCGGGGGACCTAGCCAAAAACATTCAGTACTTC.

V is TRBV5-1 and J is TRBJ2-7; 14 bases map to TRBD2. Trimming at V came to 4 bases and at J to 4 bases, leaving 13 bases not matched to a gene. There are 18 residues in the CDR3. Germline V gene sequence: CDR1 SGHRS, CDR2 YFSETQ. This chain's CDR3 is CASSRQLGTSGSFYEQYF. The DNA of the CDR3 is TGCGCCAGCAGCCGCCAGCTCGGGACTAGCGGGAGTTTTTACGAGCAGTACTTC. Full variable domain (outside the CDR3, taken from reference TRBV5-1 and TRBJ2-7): KAGVTQTPRYLIKTRGQQVTLSCSPISGHRSVSWYQQTPGQGLQFLFEYFSETQRNKGNFPGRFSGRQFSNSRSEMNVSTLELGDSALYLCASSRQLGTSGSFYEQYFGPGTRLTVT.

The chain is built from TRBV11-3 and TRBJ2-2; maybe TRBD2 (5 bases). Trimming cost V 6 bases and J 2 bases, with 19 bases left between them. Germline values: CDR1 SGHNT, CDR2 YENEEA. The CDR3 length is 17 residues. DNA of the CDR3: TGTGCCAGCAGTTTCAGGTCTAGCAGTAGTAACACCGGGGAGCTGTTTTTT. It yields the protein CASSFRSSSSNTGELFF.

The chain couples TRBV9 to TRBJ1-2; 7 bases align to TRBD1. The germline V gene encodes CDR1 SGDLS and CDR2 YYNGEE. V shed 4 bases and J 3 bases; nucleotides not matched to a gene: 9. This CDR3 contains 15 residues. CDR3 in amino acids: CASSRTGTEDYGYTF. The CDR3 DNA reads TGTGCCAGCAGCAGAACCGGGACAGAGGACTATGGCTACACCTTC.

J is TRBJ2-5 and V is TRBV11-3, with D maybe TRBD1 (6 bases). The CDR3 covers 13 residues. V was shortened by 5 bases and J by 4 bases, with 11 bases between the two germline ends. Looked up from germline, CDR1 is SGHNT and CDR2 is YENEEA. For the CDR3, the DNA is TGTGCCAGCAGCCGTTCACAGGGAGAGACCCAGTACTTC. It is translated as CASSRSQGETQYF.

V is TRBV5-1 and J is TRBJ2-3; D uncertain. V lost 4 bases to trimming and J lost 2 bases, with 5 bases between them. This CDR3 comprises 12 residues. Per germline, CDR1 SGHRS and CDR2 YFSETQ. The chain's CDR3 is CASSPPTDTQYF. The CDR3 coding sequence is TGCGCCAGCAGCCCCCCCACAGATACGCAGTATTTT.

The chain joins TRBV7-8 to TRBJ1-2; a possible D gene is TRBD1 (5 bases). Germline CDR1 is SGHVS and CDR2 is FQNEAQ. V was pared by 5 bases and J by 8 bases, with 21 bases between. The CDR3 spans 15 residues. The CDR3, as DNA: TGTGCCAGCAGCCCGCGATTGGATCCCGGGGGAGGCTACACCTTC. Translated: CASSPRLDPGGGYTF. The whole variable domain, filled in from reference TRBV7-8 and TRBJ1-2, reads GAGVSQSPRYKVAKRGQDVALRCDPISGHVSLFWYQQALGQGPEFLTYFQNEAQLDKSGLPSDRFFAERPEGSVSTLKIQRTQQEDSAVYLCASSPRLDPGGGYTFGSGTRLTVV.

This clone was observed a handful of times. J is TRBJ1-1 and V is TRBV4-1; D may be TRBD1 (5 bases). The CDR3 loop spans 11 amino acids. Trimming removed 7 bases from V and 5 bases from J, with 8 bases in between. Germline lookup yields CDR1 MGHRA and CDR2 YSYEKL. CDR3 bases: TGCGCCAGCACGGGGGATACTGAAGCTTTCTTT. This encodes CASTGDTEAFF.

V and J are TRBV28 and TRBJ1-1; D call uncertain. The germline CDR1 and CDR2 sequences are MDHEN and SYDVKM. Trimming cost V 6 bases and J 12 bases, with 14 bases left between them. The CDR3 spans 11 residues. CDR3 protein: CASRSSGATFF. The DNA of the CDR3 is TGTGCCAGCAGGAGTTCTGGTGCAACTTTCTTT.

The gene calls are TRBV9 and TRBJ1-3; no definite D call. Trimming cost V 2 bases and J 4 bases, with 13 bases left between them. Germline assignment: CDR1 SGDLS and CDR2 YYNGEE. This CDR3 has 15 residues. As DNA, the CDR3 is TGTGCCAGCAGCGTGGACGGGTTCCCAGGAAACACCATATATTTT. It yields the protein CASSVDGFPGNTIYF.

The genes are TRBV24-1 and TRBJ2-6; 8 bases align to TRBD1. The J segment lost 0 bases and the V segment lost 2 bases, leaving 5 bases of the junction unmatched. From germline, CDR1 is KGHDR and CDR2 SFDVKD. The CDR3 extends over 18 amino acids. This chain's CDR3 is CATSDSGTGFSGANVLTF. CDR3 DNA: TGTGCCACCAGTGATTCGGGGACAGGCTTCTCTGGGGCCAACGTCCTGACTTTC.

CDR3 sequence reads: CASKVSVNTEAFF. The CDR3 DNA sequence: TGTGCCAGCAAAGTGTCGGTGAACACTGAAGCTTTCTTT. This sequence joins TRBV6-5 and TRBJ1-1, with D uncertain. This CDR3 region has 13 residues. Germline loops: CDR1 MNHEY, CDR2 SVGAGI. V gave up 7 bases and J gave up 0 bases, with 9 bases separating them.

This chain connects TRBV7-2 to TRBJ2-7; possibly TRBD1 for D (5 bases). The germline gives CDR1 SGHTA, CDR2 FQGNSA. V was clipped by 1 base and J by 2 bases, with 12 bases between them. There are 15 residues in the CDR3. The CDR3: CASSLGGGDTYEQYF. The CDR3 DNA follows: TGTGCCAGCAGCTTAGGGGGCGGTGATACCTACGAGCAGTACTTC.

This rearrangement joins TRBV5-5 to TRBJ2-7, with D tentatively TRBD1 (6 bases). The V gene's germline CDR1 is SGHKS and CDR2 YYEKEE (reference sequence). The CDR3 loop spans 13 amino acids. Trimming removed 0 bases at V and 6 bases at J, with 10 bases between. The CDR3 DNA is TGTGCCAGCAGCTTGGGGGGGCCCTCCGAGCAGTACTTC. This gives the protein CASSLGGPSEQYF.

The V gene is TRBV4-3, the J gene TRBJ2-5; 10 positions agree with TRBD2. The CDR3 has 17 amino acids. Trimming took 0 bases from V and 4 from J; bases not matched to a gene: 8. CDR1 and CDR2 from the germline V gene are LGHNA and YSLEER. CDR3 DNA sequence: TGCGCCAGCAGCCAAGATAAAGCGGGAGGGCCGGGAGAGACCCAGTACTTC. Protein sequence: CASSQDKAGGPGETQYF.

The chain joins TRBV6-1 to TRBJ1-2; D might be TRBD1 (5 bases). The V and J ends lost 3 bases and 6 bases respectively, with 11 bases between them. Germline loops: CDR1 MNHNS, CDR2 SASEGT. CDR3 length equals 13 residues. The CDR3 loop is CASSENGADGYTF. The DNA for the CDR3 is TGTGCCAGCAGTGAGAACGGGGCCGATGGCTACACCTTC.

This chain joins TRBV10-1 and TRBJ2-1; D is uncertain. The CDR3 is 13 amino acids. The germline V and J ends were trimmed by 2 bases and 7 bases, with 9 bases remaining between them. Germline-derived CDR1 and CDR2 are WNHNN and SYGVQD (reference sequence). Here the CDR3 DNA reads TGCGCCAGCAGTGAGAGGGTCGGGAATGAGCAGTTCTTC. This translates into CASSERVGNEQFF.

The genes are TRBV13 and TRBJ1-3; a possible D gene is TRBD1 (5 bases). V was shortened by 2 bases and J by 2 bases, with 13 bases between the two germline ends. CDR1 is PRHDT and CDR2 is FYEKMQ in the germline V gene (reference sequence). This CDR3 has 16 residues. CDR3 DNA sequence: TGTGCCAGCAGCTTAAGGGCAGGGAGGACTGGAAACACCATATATTTT. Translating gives CASSLRAGRTGNTIYF.

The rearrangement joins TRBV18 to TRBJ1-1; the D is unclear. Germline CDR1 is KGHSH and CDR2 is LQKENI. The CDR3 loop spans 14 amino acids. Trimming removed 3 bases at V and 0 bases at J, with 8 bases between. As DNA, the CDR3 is TGTGCCAGCTCACCCAGCCCTTTGAACACTGAAGCTTTCTTT. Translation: CASSPSPLNTEAFF.

CDR3 bases: TGCGCCAGCAGTCCACCGGGACGAGGCGGCTATGGCTACACCTTC. This translates into CASSPPGRGGYGYTF. The rearrangement joins TRBV5-1 to TRBJ1-2; TRBD1 is a possible D gene (5 bases). The CDR3 is made up of 15 amino acids. The germline gives CDR1 SGHRS, CDR2 YFSETQ. The V end lost 5 bases, the J end lost 4 bases, and 18 bases lay between the germline ends. Full variable domain (outside the CDR3, taken from reference TRBV5-1 and TRBJ1-2): KAGVTQTPRYLIKTRGQQVTLSCSPISGHRSVSWYQQTPGQGLQFLFEYFSETQRNKGNFPGRFSGRQFSNSRSEMNVSTLELGDSALYLCASSPPGRGGYGYTFGSGTRLTVV.

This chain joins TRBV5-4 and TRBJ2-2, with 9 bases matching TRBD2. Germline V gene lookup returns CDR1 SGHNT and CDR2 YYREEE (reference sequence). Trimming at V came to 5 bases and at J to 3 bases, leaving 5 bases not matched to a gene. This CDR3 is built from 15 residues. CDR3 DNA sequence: TGTGCCAGCAGGAGGTTAGCGGGAGACACCGGGGAGCTGTTTTTT. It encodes CASRRLAGDTGELFF.

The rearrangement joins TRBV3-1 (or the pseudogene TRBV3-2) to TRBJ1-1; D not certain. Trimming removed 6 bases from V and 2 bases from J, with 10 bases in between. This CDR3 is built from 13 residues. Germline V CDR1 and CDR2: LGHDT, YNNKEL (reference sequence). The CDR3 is CASRVDPNTEAFF. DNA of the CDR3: TGTGCCAGCAGGGTCGACCCAAACACTGAAGCTTTCTTT.

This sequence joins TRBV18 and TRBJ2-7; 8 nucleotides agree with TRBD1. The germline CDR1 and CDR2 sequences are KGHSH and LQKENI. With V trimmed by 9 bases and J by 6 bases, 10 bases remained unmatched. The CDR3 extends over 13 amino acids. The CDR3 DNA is TGTGCCAGTTTACAGGGGGGATCAAGCGAGCAGTACTTC. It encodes CASLQGGSSEQYF.

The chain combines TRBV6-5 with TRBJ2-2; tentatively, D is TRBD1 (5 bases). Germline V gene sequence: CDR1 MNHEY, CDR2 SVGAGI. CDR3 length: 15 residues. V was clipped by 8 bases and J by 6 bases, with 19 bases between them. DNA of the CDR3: TGTGCCAGCCAGTTTTCGGACAATGAGGCCGGGGAGCTGTTTTTT. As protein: CASQFSDNEAGELFF.

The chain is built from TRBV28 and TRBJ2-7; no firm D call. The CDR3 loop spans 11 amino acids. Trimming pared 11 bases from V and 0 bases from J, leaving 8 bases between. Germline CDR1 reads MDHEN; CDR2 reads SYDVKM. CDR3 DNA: TGTGCCGGTGACACCTCCTACGAGCAGTACTTC. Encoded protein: CAGDTSYEQYF. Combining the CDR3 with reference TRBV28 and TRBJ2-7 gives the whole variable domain DVKVTQSSRYLVKRTGEKVFLECVQDMDHENMFWYRQDPGLGLRLIYFSYDVKMKEKGDIPEGYSVSREKKERFSLILESASTNQTSMYLCAGDTSYEQYFGPGTRLTVT.